This T cell receptor (beta chain) emerged from a study of blood T cell repertoires in COVID-19. As for this clone: This sample includes further DNA sequences coding for the same CDR3.

The method was immunoSEQ multiplex PCR; TCRdb's version includes in-frame clones alone and lacks a portion of them. The table records some 270,000 clones, roughly 90% of them present only once. V gave up 3 bases and J gave up 3 bases, with 4 bases separating them. The CDR3 has 12 amino acids. CDR1 SNHLY and CDR2 FYNNEI come from the germline V gene. Enrolled through a virtual design, the participants were between 18 and 89 years of age and came from about two dozen US areas. No more than 2 weeks before study entry, exposed participants had met a case of COVID-19. The sequencing input was PBMCs or T cells enriched from blood (not recorded which). The chain employs TRBV2 and TRBJ2-3; D is uncertain. The receptor comes from a man aged 40-50 years who had been exposed to COVID-19. The CDR3 is CASSERTDTQYF. CDR3 DNA: TGTGCCAGCAGTGAGAGAACAGATACGCAGTATTTT.